These 5 T cell receptor beta chains were sequenced from one sample in a study of OX40 agonist ivuxolimab in advanced cancers. The repertoire was sequenced with immunoSEQ multiplex PCR; TCRdb's copy has only in-frame clones and lacks some. The repertoire has tens of thousands of clones, 92% of them found once; the top ten carry roughly a third. The sample here was CD4+ or CD8+ T cells sorted from blood, taken in a trial of the OX40 agonist ivuxolimab. Source of these receptors: an adult with an advanced solid tumor such as melanoma, head and neck, liver or kidney cancer.

J is TRBJ1-1 and V is TRBV6-1; a possible D gene is TRBD1 (6 bases). The germline V gene has CDR1 MNHNS and CDR2 SASEGT. Deletions cut 4 bases from V and 8 bases from J, with 17 bases between. The CDR3 loop spans 14 amino acids. CDR3: CASSATGQLWEAFF. CDR3 in DNA: TGTGCCAGCAGTGCAACGGGACAACTTTGGGAAGCTTTCTTT.

The rearrangement links TRBV4-1 to TRBJ2-2, with D maybe TRBD2 (5 bases). The CDR3 is made up of 17 amino acids. Trimming removed 4 bases from V and 0 bases from J, with 15 bases in between. Germline V gene data show CDR1 as MGHRA and CDR2 as YSYEKL. CDR3 residues: CASSRAALGANTGELFF. The CDR3 nucleotides read TGCGCCAGCAGCCGGGCGGCCCTGGGAGCGAACACCGGGGAGCTGTTTTTT.

V gene TRBV13 combines with J gene TRBJ1-1; perhaps TRBD1 as D (6 bases). The CDR3 is 15 amino acids. Germline V CDR1 and CDR2: PRHDT, FYEKMQ (reference sequence). V gave up 4 bases and J gave up 1 base, with 13 bases separating them. DNA of the CDR3: TGTGCCAGCAGCTCGACGGGACATCCGAACACTGAAGCTTTCTTT. This translates into CASSSTGHPNTEAFF.

V and J are TRBV7-9 and TRBJ2-1, with 9 bases matching TRBD2. The germline CDR1 and CDR2 sequences are SEHNR and FQNEAQ (reference sequence). V trimming: 5 bases; J trimming: 4 bases; junction bases outside the gene matches: 6. The CDR3 contains 15 residues. This chain's CDR3 is CASSAVAGAYNEQFF. CDR3 coding DNA: TGTGCCAGCAGCGCCGTAGCGGGAGCGTACAATGAGCAGTTCTTC.

This chain connects TRBV9 to TRBJ1-2; a possible D gene is TRBD1 (6 bases). V was cut by 4 bases and J by 2 bases, with 15 bases left in between. Per the germline V gene, CDR1 is SGDLS and CDR2 is YYNGEE. This CDR3 is 15 amino acids long. CDR3 bases: TGTGCCAGCAGCAAAACAGGGTTTTTAAACTATGGCTACACCTTC. It yields the protein CASSKTGFLNYGYTF. Together with reference TRBV9 and TRBJ1-2, the CDR3 gives the full variable domain: DSGVTQTPKHLITATGQRVTLRCSPRSGDLSVYWYQQSLDQGLQFLIQYYNGEERAKGNILERFSAQQFPDLHSELNLSSLELGDSALYFCASSKTGFLNYGYTFGSGTRLTVV.